The source of this TCR beta chain is a study of patients and donors after allogeneic stem cell transplantation. Trimming at V came to 6 bases and at J to 6 bases, leaving 4 bases not matched to a gene. Germline V gene lookup returns CDR1 SGHNT and CDR2 YENEEA. The CDR3 extends over 14 amino acids. One entry per CDR3 protein, called by TCRdb with MiXCR from the RT-PCR reads. The table lists 150,000 to 200,000 distinct CDR3 sequences, around 30% of them singletons, with less than 3.5% in the top ten. The source of this sequence is a human donor who was either an allogeneic HSCT recipient or a stem cell or donor lymphocyte infusion donor (not recorded which). It is not recorded whose cells these are; they may come from a transplant donor. Specimen: blood, either unsorted or a sorted T cell fraction (not recorded which). The chain recombines TRBV11-3 with TRBJ2-1, with 11 bases fitting TRBD2. This chain's CDR3 is CASSPGLAVNEQFF. The CDR3 DNA sequence: TGTGCCAGCAGTCCGGGACTAGCGGTCAATGAGCAGTTCTTC.